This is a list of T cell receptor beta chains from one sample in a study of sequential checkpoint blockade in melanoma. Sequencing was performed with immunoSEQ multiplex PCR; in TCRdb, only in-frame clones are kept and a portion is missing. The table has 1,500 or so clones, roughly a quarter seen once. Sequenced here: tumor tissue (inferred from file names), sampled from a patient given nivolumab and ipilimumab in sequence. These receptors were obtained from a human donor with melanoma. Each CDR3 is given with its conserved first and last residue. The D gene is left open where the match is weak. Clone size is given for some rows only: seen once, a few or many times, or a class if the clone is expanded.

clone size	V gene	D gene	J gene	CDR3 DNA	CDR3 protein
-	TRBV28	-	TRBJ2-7	TGTGCCAGCAGTTTGGGTGGGGCTACTAACTACGAGCAGTACTTC	CASSLGGATNYEQYF
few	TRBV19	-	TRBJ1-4	TGTGCCAGTAGTAAGGACACTCCTTATGAAAAACTGTTTTTT	CASSKDTPYEKLFF
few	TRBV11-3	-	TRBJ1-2	TGTGCCAGCAGCTCGGACAGCCAGAACTATGGCTACACCTTC	CASSSDSQNYGYTF
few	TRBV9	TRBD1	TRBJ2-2	TGTGCCAGCAGTCGTACGGGACAGGGGCACGGGGAGCTGTTTTTT	CASSRTGQGHGELFF
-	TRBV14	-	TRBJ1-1	TGTGCCAGCAGCTATTCGACCCCGCCAACTGAAGCTTTCTTT	CASSYSTPPTEAFF
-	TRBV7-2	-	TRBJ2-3	TGTGCCAGCAGCTTCCCGGGATTGGATACGCAGTATTTT	CASSFPGLDTQYF
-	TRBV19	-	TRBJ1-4	TGTGCCAGTACCGAGGAGGGGGAGTCCGGGGCTAATGAAAAACTGTTTTTT	CASTEEGESGANEKLFF
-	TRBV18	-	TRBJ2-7	TGTGCCAGCTCACCCACGGACAGCCCCGAGCAGTACTTC	CASSPTDSPEQYF
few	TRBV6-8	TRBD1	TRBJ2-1	TGTGCCAGCAGTTACGGGACAGGGGGAGAGCAGTTCTTC	CASSYGTGGEQFF
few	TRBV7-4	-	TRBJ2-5	TGTGCCAGCAGCGTAGGACAAGGAGAGACCCAGTACTTC	CASSVGQGETQYF
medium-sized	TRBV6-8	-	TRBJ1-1	TGTGCCAGCAGTGGGGGGGGGAGAGGCTACATGAACACTGAAGCTTTCTTT	CASSGGGRGYMNTEAFF
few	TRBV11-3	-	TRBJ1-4	TGTGCCAGCAGCTTGGATAACGACCGGATAGGGAAACTGTTTTTT	CASSLDNDRIGKLFF
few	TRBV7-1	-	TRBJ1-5	TGTGCCAGCAGCTGGGACGGGAATCAGCCCCAGCATTTT	CASSWDGNQPQHF
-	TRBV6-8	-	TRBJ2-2	TGTGCCAGCAGTGCTGAGGTATCCACCGGGGAGCTGTTTTTT	CASSAEVSTGELFF
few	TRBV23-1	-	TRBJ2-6	TGCGCCAGCAGCCAAGATACAGGGACTGGGGCCAACGTCCTGACTTTC	CASSQDTGTGANVLTF
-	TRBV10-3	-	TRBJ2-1	TGTGCCATCAGTGAGCCCCGCCAGGGGGGATTCAATGAGCAGTTCTTC	CAISEPRQGGFNEQFF
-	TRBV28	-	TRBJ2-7	TGTGCCAGCAGCCGCAACGTACTCGGGACAATAACCTACGAGCAGTACTTC	CASSRNVLGTITYEQYF
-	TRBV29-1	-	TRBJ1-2	TGCAGCGTTGAAGAGCTGACAGACTATGGCTACACCTTC	CSVEELTDYGYTF
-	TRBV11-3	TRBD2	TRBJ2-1	TGTGCCAGCAGCTCCCTAAGACTCGGGGGGGTCAACAATGAGCAGTTCTTC	CASSSLRLGGVNNEQFF
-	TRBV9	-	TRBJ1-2	TGTGCCAGCAGTGAAATCCAGAAGCTATATGGCTACACCTTC	CASSEIQKLYGYTF
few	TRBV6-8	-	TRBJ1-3	TGTGCCATCGCGGGGGTTGGAAACACCATATATTTT	CAIAGVGNTIYF
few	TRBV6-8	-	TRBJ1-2	TGTGCCAGCAGTTTGGGGGAGAATGGCTACACCTTC	CASSLGENGYTF
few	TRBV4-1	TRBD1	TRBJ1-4	TGCGCCAGCAGCAAGACAGGGGCAACTAATGAAAAACTGTTTTTT	CASSKTGATNEKLFF
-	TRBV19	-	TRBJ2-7	TGTGCCAGTAGTACCAGGACAGCTAACTACGAGCAGTACTTC	CASSTRTANYEQYF
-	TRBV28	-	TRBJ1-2	TGTGCCAGCATGGGAGGGGCGCGGGGTTATGGCTACACCTTC	CASMGGARGYGYTF
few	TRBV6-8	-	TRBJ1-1	TGTGCCAGCAGCACCGCGCCAGTTAACACTGAAGCTTTCTTT	CASSTAPVNTEAFF
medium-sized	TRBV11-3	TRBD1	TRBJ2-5	TGTGCCAGCAGCTTGGGAGACAGGGTCGAGACCCAGTACTTC	CASSLGDRVETQYF
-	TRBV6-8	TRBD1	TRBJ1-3	TGTGCCAGCACTGCAGGCCGGCAGGGGGCGCTGGGAAACACCATATATTTT	CASTAGRQGALGNTIYF
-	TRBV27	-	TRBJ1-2	TGTGCCAGCAGTCCCGGGAGCCTCTATGGCTACACCTTC	CASSPGSLYGYTF
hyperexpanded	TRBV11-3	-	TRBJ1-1	TGTGCCAGCAGCTTAGATCAGGGAATTGGCACTGAAGCTTTCTTT	CASSLDQGIGTEAFF
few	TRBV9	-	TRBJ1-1	TGTGCCAGCAGCGGTACCACAGGGCGGAACACTGAAGCTTTCTTT	CASSGTTGRNTEAFF
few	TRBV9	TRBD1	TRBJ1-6	TGTGCCAGCAGCGCTTCAGGGGGAGGCTCACCCCTCCACTTT	CASSASGGGSPLHF
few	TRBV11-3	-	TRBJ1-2	TGTGCCAGCAGCTCCTCGGGGGGGCACTATGGCTACACCTTC	CASSSSGGHYGYTF
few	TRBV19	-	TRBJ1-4	TGTGCCAGTAGTCCTCGCGGTGAAAAACTGTTTTTT	CASSPRGEKLFF
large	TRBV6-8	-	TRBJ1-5	TGTGCCAGCAGTTACGGGGGAGGGCAGCCCCAGCATTTT	CASSYGGGQPQHF
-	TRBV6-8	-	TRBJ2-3	TGTGCCAGCAGTCCCTTCGCGGGGCACACAGATACGCAGTATTTT	CASSPFAGHTDTQYF
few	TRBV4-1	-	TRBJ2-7	TGCGCCAGCAGCCGGGGGGCCCGGCTTAGCTTCGAGCAGTACTTC	CASSRGARLSFEQYF
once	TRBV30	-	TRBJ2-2	TGTGCCTGGGCGAAGGAGTGGAGCAGAAGCACCGGGGAGCTGTTTTTT	CAWAKEWSRSTGELFF
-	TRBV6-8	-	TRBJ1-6	TGTGCCAGCACCTCCTCCCCCGGGGTGGGTAATTCACCCCTCCACTTT	CASTSSPGVGNSPLHF